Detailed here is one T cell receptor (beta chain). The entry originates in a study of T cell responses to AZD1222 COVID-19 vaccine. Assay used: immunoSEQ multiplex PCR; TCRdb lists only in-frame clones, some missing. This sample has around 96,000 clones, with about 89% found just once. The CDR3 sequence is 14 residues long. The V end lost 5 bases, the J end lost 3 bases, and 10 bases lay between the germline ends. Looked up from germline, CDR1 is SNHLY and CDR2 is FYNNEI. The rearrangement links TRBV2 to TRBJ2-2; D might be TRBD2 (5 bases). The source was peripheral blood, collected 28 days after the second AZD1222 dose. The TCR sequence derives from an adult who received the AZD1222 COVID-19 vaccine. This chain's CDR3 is CASSPMDYTGELFF. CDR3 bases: TGTGCCAGCAGTCCCATGGACTACACCGGGGAGCTGTTTTTT.